Reported below is one T cell receptor beta chain. The target antigen is unknown. Exposure to brentuximab vedotin varied, and each patient had relapsed following autologous stem cell transplantation. Data came from immunoSEQ multiplex PCR; TCRdb stores just in-frame clones and leaves some out. The table lists about 14,000 clones, 80% of them singletons. The sample comes from a study of PD-1 blockade in classical Hodgkin lymphoma. Notes on the study in general: Newly diagnosed patients reportedly had lower baseline TCR diversity than healthy donors.

Germline lookup yields CDR1 SGHTA and CDR2 FQGNSA. This CDR3 spans 12 amino acids. Germline trimming cut 10 bases from V and 2 bases from J; bases unmatched to any gene: 3. The sequencing used peripheral blood mononuclear cells (PBMCs), collected at baseline. The chain employs TRBV7-2 and TRBJ2-3; 7 positions agree with TRBD1. This sequence was found in a human donor with classical Hodgkin lymphoma. The CDR3 region is CAIGQATDTQYF. The CDR3 DNA reads TGTGCCATTGGACAGGCCACAGATACGCAGTATTTT.